Listed here are 17 T cell receptor beta chains from one sample, sequenced in a study of T cell responses to AZD1222 COVID-19 vaccine. Sequencing was performed with immunoSEQ multiplex PCR; in TCRdb, only in-frame clones are kept and a portion is missing. The profile shows roughly 97,000 clones, about 89% of them singletons. The specimen comprised peripheral blood, sampled 28 days after the second dose of the MenACWY control vaccine. These receptors came from an adult who received the MenACWY meningococcal vaccine as a control.

The rearrangement joins TRBV30 to TRBJ2-7; the D gene is possibly TRBD2 (7 bases). The length of the CDR3 is 12 residues. Per the germline V gene, CDR1 is GTSNPN and CDR2 is SVGIG (reference sequence). V gave up 4 bases and J gave up 9 bases, with 16 bases separating them. DNA of the CDR3: TGTGCCTGGACCGATACAGGGAGGGCGCAGTACTTC. Its protein is CAWTDTGRAQYF.

V and J are TRBV3-1 (or the pseudogene TRBV3-2) and TRBJ1-5; 8 bases fit TRBD1. With V trimmed by 6 bases and J by 0 bases, 4 bases remained unmatched. In germline, CDR1 is LGHDT, CDR2 YNNKEL (reference sequence). The CDR3 is 15 residues long. This chain's CDR3 is CASSLTGDSNQPQHF. The CDR3 DNA reads as TGTGCCAGCAGTCTGACAGGGGATAGCAATCAGCCCCAGCATTTT.

V and J are TRBV4-1 and TRBJ2-7; 9 bases fit TRBD1. The CDR3 contains 13 residues. The trim removed 7 bases at V and 6 bases at J, leaving 7 bases unmatched. Per the germline V gene, CDR1 is MGHRA and CDR2 is YSYEKL. The CDR3 sequence is CASNPGQGFEQYF. The CDR3 nucleotides are TGCGCCAGCAACCCGGGACAGGGCTTCGAGCAGTACTTC.

This clone showed up just once. The chain employs TRBV7-2 and TRBJ2-5, with 12 bases lining up with TRBD2. V lost 3 bases, J lost 5 bases, and 1 base stayed unmatched. Germline V lookup: CDR1 SGHTA, CDR2 FQGNSA. The CDR3 extends over 14 amino acids. CDR3 region: CASSFTSGGETQYF. CDR3 coding DNA: TGTGCCAGCAGCTTTACTAGCGGGGGGGAGACCCAGTACTTC.

This clone was recorded only once. The V gene is TRBV5-1, the J gene TRBJ1-4; D unclear. The V and J ends lost 2 bases and 0 bases respectively, with 11 bases between them. Per germline, CDR1 SGHRS and CDR2 YFSETQ. This CDR3 spans 16 amino acids. CDR3 protein: CASSLERTSTNEKLFF. As DNA, the CDR3 is TGCGCCAGCAGCTTAGAGCGGACGTCAACTAATGAAAAACTGTTTTTT. The variable domain in full, completed from reference TRBV5-1 and TRBJ1-4, reads KAGVTQTPRYLIKTRGQQVTLSCSPISGHRSVSWYQQTPGQGLQFLFEYFSETQRNKGNFPGRFSGRQFSNSRSEMNVSTLELGDSALYLCASSLERTSTNEKLFFGSGTQLSVL.

This chain uses TRBV6-2 or TRBV6-3 with TRBJ1-5; D may be TRBD1 (5 bases). Germline V gives CDR1 MNHEY, CDR2 SVGEGT. This CDR3 has 17 residues. Trimming took off 5 bases at V and 2 bases at J, with 19 bases between the two ends. In DNA form, the CDR3 reads TGTGCCAGCAGTAACCAAGCCCGGGGCGGGGGCAATCAGCCCCAGCATTTT. The encoded protein is CASSNQARGGGNQPQHF.

This chain uses TRBV7-9 with TRBJ2-7, with 8 positions matching TRBD1. With 5 bases clipped from V and 2 bases from J, the junction kept 11 bases outside the gene matches. This CDR3 is built from 16 residues. Germline V gene data show CDR1 as SEHNR and CDR2 as FQNEAQ (reference sequence). The CDR3 reads CASSGGSGQEAYEQYF. The CDR3 coding sequence is TGTGCCAGCAGCGGCGGCTCGGGACAGGAGGCCTACGAGCAGTACTTC. Together with reference TRBV7-9 and TRBJ2-7, the CDR3 gives the full variable domain: DTGVSQNPRHKITKRGQNVTFRCDPISEHNRLYWYRQTLGQGPEFLTYFQNEAQLEKSRLLSDRFSAERPKGSFSTLEIQRTEQGDSAMYLCASSGGSGQEAYEQYFGPGTRLTVT.

This clone was seen a few times. This chain connects TRBV3-1 (or the pseudogene TRBV3-2) to TRBJ2-2, with 8 bases lining up with TRBD2. The CDR3 consists of 18 residues. Unmatched junction bases numbered 10, after V lost 0 bases and J lost 4 bases. CDR1 is LGHDT, CDR2 YNNKEL, per germline (reference sequence). The CDR3, as DNA: TGTGCCAGCAGCCAAGAAATCAGTAGCGGGGCTCTCACCGGGGAGCTGTTTTTT. It is translated as CASSQEISSGALTGELFF.

V gene TRBV3-1 (or the pseudogene TRBV3-2) combines with J gene TRBJ2-7, with a weak D call TRBD2 (6 bases). Per germline, CDR1 LGHDT and CDR2 YNNKEL (reference sequence). The V gene lost 3 bases and the J gene lost 0 bases, with 9 bases spanning the gap. This CDR3 has 14 amino acids. In DNA form, the CDR3 reads TGTGCCAGCAGCCAGGAGGACTACTCCTACGAGCAGTACTTC. Translated: CASSQEDYSYEQYF.

The chain recombines TRBV10-3 with TRBJ2-5; D remains unclear. The CDR3 contains 13 residues. Germline V gives CDR1 ENHRY, CDR2 SYGVKD. The ends were cut back, 4 bases at V and 5 bases at J, with 11 bases in the middle. The CDR3 coding sequence is TGTGCCATCAGTGCGATTGAGGAGGAGACCCAGTACTTC. It specifies CAISAIEEETQYF.

The chain links TRBV28 to TRBJ1-1; 7 positions match TRBD1. The length of the CDR3 is 14 residues. V gave up 2 bases and J gave up 4 bases; unmatched junction bases: 4. Per germline, CDR1 MDHEN and CDR2 SYDVKM. DNA for the CDR3: TGTGCCAGCAGTTTAGTACAGGGGCGCACTGAAGCTTTCTTT. Encoded protein: CASSLVQGRTEAFF.

The chain employs TRBV7-2 and TRBJ2-7; 8 bases map to TRBD2. Germline V gene lookup returns CDR1 SGHTA and CDR2 FQGNSA. This CDR3 contains 16 residues. The J segment lost 2 bases and the V segment lost 1 base, leaving 7 bases of the junction unmatched. The chain's CDR3 is CASSLGSGGFPYEQYF. In DNA form, the CDR3 reads TGTGCCAGCAGCTTAGGCAGCGGGGGATTCCCCTACGAGCAGTACTTC.

The chain couples TRBV28 to TRBJ2-4, with 8 bases lining up with TRBD1. The germline CDR1 and CDR2 sequences are MDHEN and SYDVKM. The V gene end was trimmed by 7 bases and the J gene end by 1 base; junction bases not matched to a gene: 6. The CDR3 consists of 15 residues. CDR3 DNA sequence: TGTGCCAGCATGGCAGGGGGCGCGGCCAAAAACATTCAGTACTTC. Translating gives CASMAGGAAKNIQYF.

CDR3 sequence reads: CASSYSGRFANTGELFF. The CDR3 DNA is TGTGCCAGCAGTTACTCGGGCAGATTCGCGAACACCGGGGAGCTGTTTTTT. This rearrangement joins TRBV6-2 or TRBV6-3 to TRBJ2-2; D is unclear. Germline CDR1 MNHEY, CDR2 SVGEGT. Trimming left V 0 bases short and J 0 bases short, with 11 bases between. CDR3 length: 17 amino acids.

This clone was recorded only once. The genes are TRBV4-2 and TRBJ2-1, with TRBD2 matching 10 bases. The CDR3 is made up of 16 amino acids. J gave up 9 bases and V 0 bases, and 8 bases lay outside the gene matches. CDR1 is LGHNA and CDR2 is YNFKEQ in the germline V gene. CDR3 in DNA: TGTGCCAGCAGCCAAGAACCGGCACTAGCGGGGTCTGAGCAGTTCTTC. This sequence encodes CASSQEPALAGSEQFF.

V is TRBV21-1 and J is TRBJ2-7; TRBD1 is taken as the D call from the table, unchecked against the DNA. TRBV21-1 is a pseudogene locus. The CDR3 spans 15 residues. In DNA, the CDR3 is TGTGCCAGCAGCAAAGTGAGGACACCCTCCTACGAGCAGTACTTC. It is translated as CASSKVRTPSYEQYF.

The chain carries TRBV3-1 (or the pseudogene TRBV3-2) and TRBJ2-3, with D possibly being TRBD1 or TRBD2 (5 bases each). The CDR3 has 15 amino acids. Germline values: CDR1 LGHDT, CDR2 YNNKEL (reference sequence). V was clipped by 4 bases and J by 1 base, with 12 bases between them. CDR3 DNA: TGTGCCAGCAGCCCAAGTTCGGGGCGCACAGATACGCAGTATTTT. It specifies CASSPSSGRTDTQYF.